This passage covers 13 T cell receptor beta chains from one sample sequenced in a study of CXCR3-negative and CXCR3-positive naive CD8 T cells. Study findings and constraints: In CXCR3-positive naive cells, the TRB CDR3s were more hydrophobic than in CXCR3-negative naive cells.

These receptors lack a known antigen. Preparation of TRB cDNA libraries relied on 5' RACE carrying UMI labels. TCRdb reworked the 5' RACE reads into one entry per CDR3 protein, no DNA. The sample table sets out around 60,000 distinct CDR3 sequences. The sequencing sample was made of naive CXCR3+ CD8+ T cells from blood. As to subset: CD45RO-CCR7+CD27+CD95- naive CD8+ T cells expressing CXCR3 (TNR3+). The source is a human donor in good health. Some clones in this sample may be carry-over from other donors' samples.

The chain combines TRBV12-3 or TRBV12-4 with TRBJ1-1; the D call from TCRdb, TRBD1, cannot be confirmed without DNA. The CDR3 consists of 14 residues. The CDR3 is CASSYPRDSYYLFF.

This chain links TRBV3-1 with TRBJ2-7; checking the TCRdb D call of TRBD2 is not possible without DNA. Germline loops: CDR1 LGHDT, CDR2 YNNKEL (reference sequence). CDR3 length: 15 residues. CDR3 in amino acids: CASSQVGGEAYEQYF.

The chain is built from TRBV7-2 and TRBJ1-1. Per the germline V gene, CDR1 is SGHTA and CDR2 is FQGNSA. The CDR3 extends over 11 amino acids. The CDR3 loop is CASSPTTEAFF. Full variable domain (remainder filled in from reference TRBV7-2 and TRBJ1-1): GAGVSQSPSNKVTEKGKDVELRCDPISGHTALYWYRQSLGQGLEFLIYFQGNSAPDKSGLPSDRFSAERTGGSVSTLTIQRTQQEDSAVYLCASSPTTEAFFGQGTRLTVV.

The chain carries TRBV28 and TRBJ2-5; the TCRdb D gene call, TRBD1, has no DNA to confirm it. The CDR3 totals 15 residues. Germline CDR1 is MDHEN and CDR2 is SYDVKM. This CDR3 is CASSLFGQGVETQYF.

V gene TRBV29-1 combines with J gene TRBJ2-3; TCRdb outputs TRBD1, but without DNA this stays unchecked. CDR1 is SQVTM, CDR2 ANQGSEA, per germline. This CDR3 spans 15 amino acids. The CDR3 is CSVEESQGYTDTQYF.

This sequence joins TRBV29-1 and TRBJ2-1. Germline-derived CDR1 and CDR2 are SQVTM and ANQGSEA. The CDR3 loop spans 14 amino acids. CDR3 amino acids: CSANMIRSYNEQFF.

The rearrangement links TRBV28 to TRBJ2-3. The V gene's germline CDR1 is MDHEN and CDR2 SYDVKM. The CDR3 loop spans 15 amino acids. The CDR3 reads CASNTVWGHTDTQYF.

The chain uses TRBV7-2 and TRBJ2-7. The CDR3 length is 11 residues. The germline V gene has CDR1 SGHTA and CDR2 FQGNSA. The CDR3 here is CASSEYYEQYF.

This chain joins TRBV6-5 and TRBJ2-1; as DNA is missing, the TRBD1 call by TCRdb cannot be tested. The germline V gene encodes CDR1 MNHEY and CDR2 SVGAGI. The CDR3 contains 15 residues. The CDR3 region is CASSNHPDSTREQFF.

V is TRBV29-1 and J is TRBJ2-7; without DNA, the TCRdb call of TRBD2 cannot be checked. Germline-derived CDR1 and CDR2 are SQVTM and ANQGSEA. CDR3 length: 15 amino acids. This CDR3 reads CSVEERDRESYEQYF.

The rearrangement joins TRBV7-9 to TRBJ1-1; there is no DNA to check the TCRdb D call of TRBD1. The CDR3 runs to 16 residues. CDR1 and CDR2 from the germline V gene are SEHNR and FQNEAQ (reference sequence). This chain's CDR3 is CASSGGTGSRRTEAFF.

The chain employs TRBV28 and TRBJ2-1; the TCRdb D gene call, TRBD2, has no DNA to confirm it. The germline V gene encodes CDR1 MDHEN and CDR2 SYDVKM. This CDR3 contains 17 residues. CDR3 region: CASSTPGLAGGTDEQFF.

The chain carries TRBV7-2 and TRBJ2-7; TCRdb calls TRBD2, which cannot be checked without DNA. The CDR3 length is 15 residues. CDR1 and CDR2 (germline): SGHTA, FQGNSA. CDR3 residues: CASTELAGGVSEQYF.